This passage covers 25 T cell receptor beta chains from one sample sequenced in a study of blood T cell repertoires in COVID-19. Repertoires were generated with immunoSEQ multiplex PCR, while TCRdb's copy carries only in-frame clones and drops some. The sample has around 130,000 clones, under 90% seen once. Sequencing input: peripheral blood. These receptors were obtained from a man aged 60 to 75 with acute or convalescent COVID-19.

The chain is built from TRBV15 and TRBJ1-3; no definite D call. The CDR3 runs to 13 residues. The germline CDR1 and CDR2 sequences are LNHNV and YYDKDF (reference sequence). V shed 6 bases and J shed 0 bases, with 6 bases lying between them. The CDR3, as DNA: TGTGCCACCAGAACGGTCTCTGGAAACACCATATATTTT. Protein: CATRTVSGNTIYF.

V gene TRBV28 combines with J gene TRBJ2-3; 12 bases are shared with TRBD2. The germline V gene has CDR1 MDHEN and CDR2 SYDVKM. V lost 5 bases and J lost 4; bases outside the gene matches: 7. This CDR3 comprises 16 residues. The CDR3 protein is CASSPSGLAGSDTQYF. The CDR3 nucleotides read TGTGCCAGCAGTCCCTCCGGACTAGCGGGATCAGATACGCAGTATTTT. The full variable domain, rest sourced from reference TRBV28 and TRBJ2-3, is DVKVTQSSRYLVKRTGEKVFLECVQDMDHENMFWYRQDPGLGLRLIYFSYDVKMKEKGDIPEGYSVSREKKERFSLILESASTNQTSMYLCASSPSGLAGSDTQYFGPGTRLTVL.

The chain is built from TRBV11-2 and TRBJ2-5, with D tentatively TRBD2 (6 bases). The CDR3 is made up of 15 amino acids. Deletions cut 5 bases from V and 0 bases from J, with 13 bases between. Per germline, CDR1 SGHAT and CDR2 FQNNGV. CDR3 sequence: CASSPGGTNQETQYF. The CDR3 DNA reads TGTGCCAGCAGCCCCGGCGGGACCAACCAAGAGACCCAGTACTTC.

V usage is TRBV15 and J usage is TRBJ2-5; 10 positions match TRBD2. V dropped 3 bases and J dropped 4; count of bases not matched to a gene: 5. The CDR3 covers 15 residues. Germline V CDR1 and CDR2: LNHNV, YYDKDF (reference sequence). The CDR3 DNA follows: TGTGCCACCAGCAGGGTAGCGGGAGGCCGAGAGACCCAGTACTTC. Translated, it gives CATSRVAGGRETQYF.

This chain links TRBV19 with TRBJ2-7; a weak D match, TRBD1 (6 bases). This CDR3 is 15 amino acids long. CDR1 LNHDA and CDR2 SQIVND come from the germline V gene (reference sequence). The V end lost 5 bases, the J end lost 3 bases, and 17 bases lay between the germline ends. This CDR3 reads CASSSRDNTGYEQYF. As DNA, the CDR3 is TGTGCCAGTAGTTCCCGGGACAACACCGGCTACGAGCAGTACTTC. Full variable domain (remainder filled in from reference TRBV19 and TRBJ2-7): DGGITQSPKYLFRKEGQNVTLSCEQNLNHDAMYWYRQDPGQGLRLIYYSQIVNDFQKGDIAEGYSVSREKKESFPLTVTSAQKNPTAFYLCASSSRDNTGYEQYFGPGTRLTVT.

The chain couples TRBV15 to TRBJ2-1, with D perhaps TRBD1 (6 bases). The V end lost 1 base, the J end lost 2 bases, and 12 bases lay between the germline ends. The CDR3 runs to 16 residues. In germline, CDR1 is LNHNV, CDR2 YYDKDF (reference sequence). DNA for the CDR3: TGTGCCACCAGCAGAGTGGGAAGGGGGACCTACAATGAGCAGTTCTTC. As protein: CATSRVGRGTYNEQFF.

The gene calls are TRBV7-9 and TRBJ2-1; 8 nucleotides match TRBD2. Germline V gene sequence: CDR1 SEHNR, CDR2 FQNEAQ (reference sequence). The CDR3 has 17 amino acids. J gave up 0 bases and V 4 bases, and 8 bases lay outside the gene matches. The CDR3 coding sequence is TGTGCCAGCAGCTCCTCGGGCGGGAGGCACTCCTACAATGAGCAGTTCTTC. Translating it yields CASSSSGGRHSYNEQFF.

The rearrangement joins TRBV6-6 to TRBJ1-1; D remains unclear. Trimming took off 8 bases at V and 0 bases at J, with 7 bases between the two ends. Germline V lookup: CDR1 MNHNY, CDR2 SVGAGI (reference sequence). The CDR3 spans 12 residues. In DNA, the CDR3 is TGTGCCAGCGGAGGGTTGAACACTGAAGCTTTCTTT. Protein sequence: CASGGLNTEAFF.

This chain connects TRBV7-9 to TRBJ1-2; 10 bases agree with TRBD1. The CDR3 is 15 amino acids. V gave up 3 bases and J gave up 7 bases; unmatched junction bases: 8. Per germline, CDR1 SEHNR and CDR2 FQNEAQ (reference sequence). CDR3 residues: CASSLGTGDAGGYTF. For the CDR3, the DNA is TGTGCCAGCAGCTTGGGGACAGGGGACGCGGGTGGCTACACCTTC.

This sequence joins TRBV10-3 and TRBJ2-3, with 9 positions matching TRBD2. Germline CDR1 is ENHRY and CDR2 is SYGVKD. The CDR3 totals 15 residues. The trim removed 4 bases at V and 3 bases at J, leaving 5 bases unmatched. The CDR3 here is CAISALAGVTDTQYF. CDR3 nucleotide sequence: TGTGCCATCAGTGCCTTAGCGGGAGTAACAGATACGCAGTATTTT.

A word on this clone: Sequence at one end of the junction differs from germline and may be a read error. In DNA, the CDR3 is TGTGCCAGCAGCTTAGGACTAGCGGGAACAGATGCGCAGTATTTT. The encoded protein is CASSLGLAGTDAQYF. The V gene is TRBV13, the J gene TRBJ2-3, with TRBD2 matching 10 bases. The germline CDR1 and CDR2 sequences are PRHDT and FYEKMQ (reference sequence). This CDR3 has 15 residues.

The J gene is TRBJ2-7, the V gene TRBV6-6; 9 nucleotides line up with TRBD1. The CDR3 loop spans 15 amino acids. V lost 5 bases and J lost 0; bases outside the gene matches: 5. Per the germline V gene, CDR1 is MNHNY and CDR2 is SVGAGI (reference sequence). The CDR3 coding sequence is TGTGCCAGCAGTCCGGGACAGGGTTTCTCCTACGAGCAGTACTTC. This encodes CASSPGQGFSYEQYF.

Worth noting for this clone: The junction and the germline gene differ at one end; a read error may be behind it. DNA of the CDR3: TGTGCTAGCAGCTTACTAGCGGGAGTAGGTTCCTACAATGAGCAGTTCTTC. It yields the protein CASSLLAGVGSYNEQFF. The chain carries TRBV7-7 and TRBJ2-1; 11 nucleotides line up with TRBD2. The CDR3 consists of 17 residues. Germline-derived CDR1 and CDR2 are SSHAT and FNYEAQ (reference sequence).

The chain is built from TRBV9 and TRBJ2-2; 8 nucleotides agree with TRBD2. V was pared by 4 bases and J by 4 bases, with 6 bases of the junction left unmatched. Germline lookup yields CDR1 SGDLS and CDR2 YYNGEE. This CDR3 is 15 amino acids long. In nucleotides, the CDR3 is TGTGCCAGCAGCCCCTCGACTAGCGTCACCGGGGAGCTGTTTTTT. Amino acid sequence: CASSPSTSVTGELFF. Full variable domain (rest looked up from reference TRBV9 and TRBJ2-2): DSGVTQTPKHLITATGQRVTLRCSPRSGDLSVYWYQQSLDQGLQFLIQYYNGEERAKGNILERFSAQQFPDLHSELNLSSLELGDSALYFCASSPSTSVTGELFFGEGSRLTVL.

The chain carries TRBV6-2 or TRBV6-3 and TRBJ2-7, with 7 bases that match TRBD1. The CDR3 consists of 15 residues. Germline V gene sequence: CDR1 MNHEY, CDR2 SVGEGT. With 3 bases clipped from V and 3 bases from J, the junction kept 8 bases outside the gene matches. The CDR3 loop is CASSYRGQAFYEQYF. As DNA, the CDR3 is TGTGCCAGCAGTTATCGAGGACAGGCATTCTACGAGCAGTACTTC.

V usage is TRBV29-1 and J usage is TRBJ2-3, with 8 bases aligning to TRBD2. The V and J ends lost 7 bases and 1 base, in that order; junction bases with no gene match: 13. The CDR3 totals 16 residues. Germline V gene lookup returns CDR1 SQVTM and CDR2 ANQGSEA. In DNA form, the CDR3 reads TGCAGCGCCGAAGAGAGGCCTAGCGGGCGCACAGATACGCAGTATTTT. The encoded protein is CSAEERPSGRTDTQYF.

The chain links TRBV27 to TRBJ1-5, with TRBD1 matching 7 bases. Germline CDR1 is MNHEY and CDR2 is SMNVEV (reference sequence). The CDR3 has 15 residues. V trimming: 0 bases; J trimming: 7 bases; junction bases outside the gene matches: 6. The CDR3: CASSLSTGAGQPQHF. CDR3 nucleotide sequence: TGTGCCAGCAGTTTATCTACAGGGGCTGGGCAGCCCCAGCATTTT.

This clone has a handful of counts. The chain couples TRBV7-9 to TRBJ1-3; D gene unclear. Between the trimmed V and J ends, which lost 1 base and 0 bases, there was a span of 16 bases. In germline, CDR1 is SEHNR, CDR2 FQNEAQ (reference sequence). This CDR3 contains 18 residues. In DNA, the CDR3 is TGTGCCAGCAGCTTAGACCCCCCCCGCGTGAGCTCTGGAAACACCATATATTTT. The encoded protein is CASSLDPPRVSSGNTIYF.

The chain has TRBV6-4 and TRBJ1-2, with D tentatively TRBD1 (5 bases). Trimming took off 8 bases at V and 4 bases at J, with 8 bases between the two ends. The length of the CDR3 is 11 residues. The germline V gene encodes CDR1 MRHNA and CDR2 SNTAGT. CDR3 loop: CASLDTYGYTF. Written as DNA, the CDR3 is TGTGCCAGCTTGGACACCTATGGCTACACCTTC.

The chain carries TRBV28 and TRBJ2-7, with TRBD2 matching over 11 bases. The CDR3 consists of 15 residues. Germline V gene lookup returns CDR1 MDHEN and CDR2 SYDVKM. The J segment lost 6 bases and the V segment lost 6 bases, leaving 10 bases of the junction unmatched. The CDR3 DNA reads as TGTGCCAGCAGGCGACGACTAGCGGGATCGGGCGAGCAGTACTTC. Its protein is CASRRRLAGSGEQYF.

The chain uses TRBV27 and TRBJ2-1; 8 bases are a match to TRBD2. Germline CDR1 is MNHEY and CDR2 is SMNVEV (reference sequence). V was clipped by 2 bases and J by 0 bases; unmatched bases: 12. This CDR3 has 19 amino acids. For the CDR3, the DNA is TGTGCCAGCAGTTTAAGGGGGACTAGTTCTCGGAGCTCCTACAATGAGCAGTTCTTC. This sequence encodes CASSLRGTSSRSSYNEQFF.

This rearrangement joins TRBV7-2 to TRBJ1-2; no definite D call. Germline lookup yields CDR1 SGHTA and CDR2 FQGNSA. The CDR3 extends over 13 amino acids. The V and J ends lost 5 bases and 8 bases respectively, with 15 bases between them. CDR3: CASSPRGGRGYTF. The CDR3 nucleotides read TGTGCCAGCAGCCCCCGAGGAGGGAGAGGCTACACCTTC.

Only a few counts were recorded for this clone. The chain is built from TRBV12-5 and TRBJ2-7; D ambiguous. The CDR3 spans 14 residues. V gave up 9 bases and J gave up 0 bases, with 15 bases separating them. Germline assignment: CDR1 LGHNT and CDR2 FRNRAP. For the CDR3, the DNA is TGTGCTAGGACGAGGCCGGAGAGCTCCTACGAGCAGTACTTC. This encodes CARTRPESSYEQYF.

This chain joins TRBV21-1 and TRBJ2-3; the table's D call TRBD1 went unverified against the DNA. TRBV21-1 is given as a pseudogene. The CDR3 covers 15 residues. The chain's CDR3 is CASSRTGPSTDTQYF. Written as DNA, the CDR3 is TGTGCCAGCAGCAGGACAGGGCCAAGCACAGATACGCAGTATTTT.

This clone was detected many times. The chain uses TRBV9 and TRBJ2-3, with D possibly being TRBD1 (5 bases). The V gene lost 2 bases and the J gene lost 6 bases, with 16 bases spanning the gap. The CDR3 spans 15 residues. The germline V gene encodes CDR1 SGDLS and CDR2 YYNGEE. The CDR3 loop reads CASSVRRVLSDTQYF. The CDR3 bases are TGTGCCAGCAGCGTTCGCAGGGTTCTTTCGGATACGCAGTATTTT.